This T cell receptor beta chain was obtained from a study of tumor-infiltrating lymphocytes in localized non-small cell lung cancer. Study-level information: Patients included smokers and never-smokers with various histologies, some sampled after neoadjuvant chemotherapy. Study-wide results and caveats: Technical variation could not be separated from intratumor heterogeneity here. Compared with uninvolved lung, tumors showed higher T cell infiltration by TCRbeta sequencing.

Profiling relied on immunoSEQ multiplex PCR, and the TCRdb table lists in-frame clones only, not all of them. The data show 6,500 to 7,500 clones, approximately 80% seen once. The germline CDR1 and CDR2 sequences are MDHEN and SYDVKM. The CDR3 sequence runs 15 residues, both termini included. This clone was detected only once. Its cognate antigen is unknown. The DNA is omitted, as the CDR3 cannot be located on it reliably, and the CDR3 follows TCRdb's listing. This TCR came from a human donor with non-small cell lung cancer. The chain links TRBV28 to TRBJ1-2; the table's D gene call, TRBD1, was not cross checked with the DNA. Specimen: uninvolved lung tissue not adjacent to the tumor. CDR3: CASSSSGQGIYGYTF.